The entry below gives a single TCR beta chain sequence along with its context. Antigen specificity is unknown. The entry originates in a study of cytomegalovirus exposure and HLA in healthy donors. Turning to the study itself: Prior work identified around 110 million unique TCR beta sequences in 150 million to 200 million T cells. Whole-study findings and limits: Upon later analysis, HLA-associated TCR beta chains proved more clonally expanded than other, equally common chains. Analyses of presence/absence relied on an assumption of roughly uniform sequencing depth across donors.

Per germline, CDR1 LNHDA and CDR2 SQIVND (reference sequence). The CDR3 length is 17 residues. V shed 1 base and J 7 bases; nucleotides not matched to a gene: 13. Primers: 60 Vbeta forward and 13 Jbeta reverse. The repertoire was sequenced with immunoSEQ multiplex PCR; TCRdb's copy has only in-frame clones and lacks some. Found here are 130,000 to 150,000 clones, 70% to 85% of them singletons; the top ten hold more than 3%. Sequencing was performed on PBMCs. This TCR was recovered from a male donor in good health and CMV-seronegative. The rearrangement joins TRBV19 to TRBJ2-1; 7 bases map to TRBD2. The CDR3 region is CASSIGWEGTVQNEQFF. Written as DNA, the CDR3 is TGTGCCAGTAGTATAGGCTGGGAGGGTACGGTGCAAAATGAGCAGTTCTTC.